The T cell receptor beta chain under discussion was sequenced for a study of T cells in Graves' hyperthyroidism and ophthalmopathy. Study-level information: The authors collected peripheral blood at initial diagnosis, before any treatment.

The study left out patients who had uncontrolled infection, other autoimmune disease, pregnancy or lactation. Before ophthalmopathy appeared, progressors gave blood at initial hyperthyroidism diagnosis. PBMCs stemmed from under 11 ml fresh peripheral blood. About this clonotype itself: One base away lies a much larger clone, so this may be a sequencing read error. The missing conserved phenylalanine or tryptophan at the end of this CDR3 makes a read error likely.

There were TCR beta CDR3 regions amplified from RNA transcripts. A first-round RT-PCR of the TCR CDR3 used the HTBI primer set. TCRdb fed the multiplex PCR reads into MiXCR, producing one record per CDR3 protein. The table shows 130,000 to 150,000 distinct CDR3 sequences, with more than 20% occurring only once. This CDR3 has 15 residues. Germline assignment: CDR1 GTSNPN and CDR2 SVGIG (reference sequence). V gave up 4 bases and J gave up 3 bases; unmatched junction bases: 10. This receptor was identified in a woman in her forties or fifties with Graves' hyperthyroidism that later progressed to Graves' ophthalmopathy. The chain joins TRBV30 to TRBJ1-1; 8 positions match TRBD1. Sequencing used blood. The CDR3 protein is CAWNLRTGKYTEAFL. In DNA form, the CDR3 reads TGTGCCTGGAACCTTAGGACAGGGAAATACACTGAAGCTTTCCTT.